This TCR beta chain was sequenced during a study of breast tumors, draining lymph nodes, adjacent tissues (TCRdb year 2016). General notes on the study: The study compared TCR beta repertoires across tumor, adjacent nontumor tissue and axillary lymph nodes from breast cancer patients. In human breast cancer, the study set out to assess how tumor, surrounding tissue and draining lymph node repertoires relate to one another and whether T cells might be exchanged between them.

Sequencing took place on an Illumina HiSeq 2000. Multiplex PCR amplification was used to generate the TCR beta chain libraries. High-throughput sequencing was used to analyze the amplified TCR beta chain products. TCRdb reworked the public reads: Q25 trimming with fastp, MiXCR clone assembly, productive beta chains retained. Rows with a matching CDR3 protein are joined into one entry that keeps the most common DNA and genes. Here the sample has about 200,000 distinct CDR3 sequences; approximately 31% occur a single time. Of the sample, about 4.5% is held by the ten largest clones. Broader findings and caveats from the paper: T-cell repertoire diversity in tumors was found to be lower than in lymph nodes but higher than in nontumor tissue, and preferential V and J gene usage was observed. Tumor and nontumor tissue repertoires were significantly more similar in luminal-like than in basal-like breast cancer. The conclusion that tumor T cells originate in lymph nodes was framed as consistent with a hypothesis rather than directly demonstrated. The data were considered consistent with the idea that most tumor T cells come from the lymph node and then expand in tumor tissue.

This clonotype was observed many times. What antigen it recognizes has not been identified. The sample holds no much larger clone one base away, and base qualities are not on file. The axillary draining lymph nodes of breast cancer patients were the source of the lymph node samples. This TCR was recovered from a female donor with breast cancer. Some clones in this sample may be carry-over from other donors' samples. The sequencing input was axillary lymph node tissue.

The CDR3 in this case is CASRLTSTKTQYF. The DNA sequence is as follows: TGTGCCAGCAGACTGACTAGCACAAAGACCCAGTACTTC. The sequence links TRBV12-3 or TRBV12-4 to TRBJ2-5, and 7 junction bases match TRBD2. V lost 6 bases and J lost 6 bases, and the count of bases not matched to a germline gene is 7. From cysteine to phenylalanine, the CDR3 is 13 amino acids long. Left in the record is the CDR3 DNA by itself, 39 bases read in frame from the first base.